The rows below give T cell receptor beta chains drawn from one sample of a study of STAT5B mutations in CD4+ large granular lymphocyte leukemia. Profiling relied on immunoSEQ multiplex PCR, and the TCRdb table lists in-frame clones only, not all of them. Altogether approximately 30,000 clones are present, about 77% being singletons, with the ten largest covering around 2.1%. Sequenced material: CD4+ T cells from blood buffy coats. These receptor sequences come from a human donor in good health. Both conserved end residues are trimmed from each CDR3. The order of the fields is J gene, clone size, V gene, CDR3 protein. A clone size is listed for some rows: how often the clone was seen (once, few, many), or a class if it is expanded.

j_gene: TRBJ2-3; abundance: -; v_gene: TRBV28; CDR3aa: ASSRGTRVGDTQY
j_gene: TRBJ2-7; abundance: few; v_gene: TRBV7-6; CDR3aa: ASSDDIYEQY
j_gene: TRBJ2-2; abundance: -; v_gene: TRBV6-4; CDR3aa: ASRRPGGELF
j_gene: TRBJ1-2; abundance: -; v_gene: TRBV6-4; CDR3aa: ASSDRRTGGDGYT
j_gene: TRBJ2-1; abundance: -; v_gene: TRBV7-6; CDR3aa: ASSLDIPSSYNEQF
j_gene: TRBJ1-2; abundance: -; v_gene: TRBV5-1; CDR3aa: ASSFLGGYT
j_gene: TRBJ1-1; abundance: -; v_gene: TRBV7-2; CDR3aa: ASSFPTGATEAF
j_gene: TRBJ2-7; abundance: -; v_gene: TRBV7-8; CDR3aa: ASSLALREQY
j_gene: TRBJ1-1; abundance: -; v_gene: TRBV9; CDR3aa: ASSPNLLGRNTEAF
j_gene: TRBJ2-1; abundance: -; v_gene: TRBV14; CDR3aa: ASSQEQGFWDNEQF
j_gene: TRBJ1-5; abundance: -; v_gene: TRBV4-3; CDR3aa: ASSQERTQGIGNSNQPQH
j_gene: TRBJ1-4; abundance: once; v_gene: TRBV4-3; CDR3aa: ASSQPPNEKLF
j_gene: TRBJ1-2; abundance: few; v_gene: TRBV7-9; CDR3aa: ASSEGIRRGYT
j_gene: TRBJ2-1; abundance: -; v_gene: TRBV19; CDR3aa: ASSIAPKLAGSYNEQF
j_gene: TRBJ1-5; abundance: few; v_gene: TRBV7-8; CDR3aa: ASSLAPGDSNQPQH